This T cell receptor beta chain was captured by sequencing in a study of blood T cell repertoires in COVID-19. Germline CDR1 and CDR2: SGHNT and YYREEE (reference sequence). The CDR3 loop spans 14 amino acids. Germline trimming cut 0 bases from V and 8 bases from J; bases unmatched to any gene: 6. Data came from immunoSEQ multiplex PCR; TCRdb stores just in-frame clones and leaves some out. Found here are fewer than 250,000 clones, approximately 81% of them singletons; the top ten hold 15% to 20%. The V and J genes are TRBV5-4 and TRBJ1-1; 8 positions agree with TRBD1. Sequenced: peripheral blood. This sequence was found in a human donor in a cohort sampled during active COVID-19. CDR3: CASSLAGGLGEAFF. CDR3 DNA sequence: TGTGCCAGCAGCTTGGCAGGGGGCCTAGGGGAAGCTTTCTTT.